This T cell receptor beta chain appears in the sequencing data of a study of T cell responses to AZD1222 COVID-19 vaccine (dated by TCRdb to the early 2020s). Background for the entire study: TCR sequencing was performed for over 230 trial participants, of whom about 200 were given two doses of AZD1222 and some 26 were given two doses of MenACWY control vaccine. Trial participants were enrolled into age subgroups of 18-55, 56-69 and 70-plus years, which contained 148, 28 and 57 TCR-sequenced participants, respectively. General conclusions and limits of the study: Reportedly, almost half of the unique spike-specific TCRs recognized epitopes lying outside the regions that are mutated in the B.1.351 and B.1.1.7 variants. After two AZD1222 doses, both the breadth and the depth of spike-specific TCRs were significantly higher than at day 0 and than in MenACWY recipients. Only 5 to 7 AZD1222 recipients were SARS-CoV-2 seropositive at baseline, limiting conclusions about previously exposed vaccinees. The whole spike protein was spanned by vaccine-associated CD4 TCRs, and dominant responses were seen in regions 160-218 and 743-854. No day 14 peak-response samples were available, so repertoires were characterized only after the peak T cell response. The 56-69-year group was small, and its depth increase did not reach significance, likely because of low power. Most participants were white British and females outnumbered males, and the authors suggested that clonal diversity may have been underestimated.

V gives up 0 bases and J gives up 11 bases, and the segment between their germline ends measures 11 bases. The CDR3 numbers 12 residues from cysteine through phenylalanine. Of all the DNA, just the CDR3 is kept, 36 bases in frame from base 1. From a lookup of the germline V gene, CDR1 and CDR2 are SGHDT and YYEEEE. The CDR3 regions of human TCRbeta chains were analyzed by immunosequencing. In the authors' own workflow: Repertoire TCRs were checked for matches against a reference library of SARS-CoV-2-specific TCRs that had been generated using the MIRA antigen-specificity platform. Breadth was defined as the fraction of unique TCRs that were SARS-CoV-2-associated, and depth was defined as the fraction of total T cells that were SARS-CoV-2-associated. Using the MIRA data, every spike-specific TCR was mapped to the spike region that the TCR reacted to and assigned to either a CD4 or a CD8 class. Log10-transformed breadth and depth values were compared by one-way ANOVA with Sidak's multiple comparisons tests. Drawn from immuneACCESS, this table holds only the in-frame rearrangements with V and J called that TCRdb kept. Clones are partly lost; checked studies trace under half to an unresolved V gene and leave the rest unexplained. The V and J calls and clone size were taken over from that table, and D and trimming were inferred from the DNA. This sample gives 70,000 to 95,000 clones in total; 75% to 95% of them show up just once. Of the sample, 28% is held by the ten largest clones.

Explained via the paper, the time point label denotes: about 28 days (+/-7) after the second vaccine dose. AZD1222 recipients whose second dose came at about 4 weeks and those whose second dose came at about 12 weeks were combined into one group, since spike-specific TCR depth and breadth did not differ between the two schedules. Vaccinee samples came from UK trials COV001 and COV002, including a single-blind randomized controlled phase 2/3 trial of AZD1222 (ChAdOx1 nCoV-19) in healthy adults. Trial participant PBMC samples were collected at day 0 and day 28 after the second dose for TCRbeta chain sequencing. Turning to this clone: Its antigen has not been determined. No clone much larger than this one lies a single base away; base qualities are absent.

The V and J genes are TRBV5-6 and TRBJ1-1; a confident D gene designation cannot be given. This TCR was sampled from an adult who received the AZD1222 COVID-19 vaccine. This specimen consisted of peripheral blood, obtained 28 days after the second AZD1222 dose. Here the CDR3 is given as CASSLVREEAFF. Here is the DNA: TGTGCCAGCAGCTTGGTAAGGGAAGAGGCTTTCTTT.